The table lists the clone carrying this T cell receptor beta chain with a few counts. The antigen remains undetermined. TCRdb recomputed calls from the reads with MiXCR, one row per CDR3 protein. The sample comprises approximately 500,000 distinct CDR3 sequences, about 17% of which are singletons, and more than 20% rests with the top ten. J lost 2 bases, V lost 3 bases, and 6 bases had no gene match. Germline assignment: CDR1 LGHDT and CDR2 YNNKEL (reference sequence). The CDR3 loop spans 15 amino acids. The sample originates from a study of T cell repertoires in cytomegalovirus infection. Overall study results and limits: Across the ex vivo response, the dominant clonotypes were HLA-C-restricted CMV-specific TCR beta clonotypes.

This chain connects TRBV3-1 to TRBJ2-7, with TRBD2 matching over 8 bases. Sequenced: CD8+ T cells from PBMCs. This TCR came from a human donor in good health (CMV status not recorded). Some clones in this sample may be carry-over from other donors' samples. DNA of the CDR3: TGTGCCAGCAGCCACCATGGACTAGCTACCTACGAGCAGTACTTC. Encoded protein: CASSHHGLATYEQYF.